This T cell receptor (beta chain) was retrieved from a study of blood T cell repertoires in COVID-19. Across the whole study: Samples came from the United States, Italy and Spain, spanning acute and convalescent COVID-19. Sources were T cells, B-cell-depleted T cells, or PBMCs; the material itself was cDNA or gDNA.

V lost 4 bases and J lost 4; bases outside the gene matches: 4. The length of the CDR3 is 14 residues. Germline CDR1 reads SGDLS; CDR2 reads YYNGEE. Original data processing: Estimates of nucleated cell counts were drawn from the amplification of reference gene primers. Repertoires were generated with immunoSEQ multiplex PCR, while TCRdb's copy carries only in-frame clones and drops some. The V and J calls and clone size come from that table; D and trimming were worked out from the DNA. This sample yields about 7,200 clones, of which roughly 87% are seen a single time; 20% to 25% belongs to the top ten.

The TCR was taken from a human donor in a cohort sampled during active COVID-19. This rearrangement joins TRBV9 to TRBJ1-3; 8 nucleotides match TRBD1. What was sequenced was peripheral blood. The CDR3 coding sequence is TGTGCCAGCAGCCCCAGGGGGCTAGGAAACACCATATATTTT. Amino acid sequence: CASSPRGLGNTIYF. The whole variable domain, filled in from reference TRBV9 and TRBJ1-3, reads DSGVTQTPKHLITATGQRVTLRCSPRSGDLSVYWYQQSLDQGLQFLIQYYNGEERAKGNILERFSAQQFPDLHSELNLSSLELGDSALYFCASSPRGLGNTIYFGEGSWLTVV.